Listed below are T cell receptor beta chains from one sample, sequenced in a study of early T cells in non-severe SARS-CoV-2 infection. TCRdb independently ran MiXCR on the 5' RACE reads; one entry per CDR3 protein. The profile shows over 55,000 distinct CDR3 sequences, roughly 12% of them singletons. Sample: whole blood. The receptor set was obtained from an adult who was a healthcare worker with PCR-confirmed SARS-CoV-2 infection or an uninfected control (not recorded which). Each CDR3 is given with its conserved first and last residue. A D gene is named only where the DNA matches it firmly. Part of the rows lack a size; the others show once, few, many or a class for expanded clones.

CDR3 protein,CDR3 DNA,J gene,clone size,D gene,V gene
CASSLTVSPLHF,TGTGCCAGCAGCCTGACGGTATCACCCCTCCACTTT,TRBJ1-6,.,.,TRBV7-9
CSALSGGRTYNEQFF,TGCAGCGCCCTATCGGGCGGGAGAACCTACAATGAGCAGTTCTTC,TRBJ2-1,.,TRBD2,TRBV20-1
CASSTSPGQGRRELFF,TGTGCCAGTAGTACGTCTCCGGGACAGGGTAGAAGGGAGCTGTTTTTT,TRBJ2-2,many,TRBD1,TRBV19
CSATPMRFRANTEAFF,TGCAGTGCTACCCCTATGAGGTTCCGGGCGAACACTGAAGCTTTCTTT,TRBJ1-1,.,.,TRBV20-1
CSATEGGSYNEQFF,TGCAGTGCTACGGAGGGGGGGTCCTACAATGAGCAGTTCTTC,TRBJ2-1,many,.,TRBV20-1
CASSAKVRYEKLFF,TGTGCCAGTAGTGCCAAGGTTCGGTATGAAAAACTGTTTTTT,TRBJ1-4,many,.,TRBV19
CASSSRQAAYGYTF,TGTGCCAGCAGCTCAAGACAGGCAGCTTATGGCTACACCTTC,TRBJ1-2,many,.,TRBV7-9
CASSYSAGRPNYGYTF,TGTGCCAGCAGTTACTCGGCAGGGAGGCCTAACTATGGCTACACCTTC,TRBJ1-2,many,.,TRBV6-5
CSAEGAVTYEQYF,TGCAGCGCGGAGGGTGCGGTGACCTACGAGCAGTACTTC,TRBJ2-7,.,.,TRBV29-1
CASSPGTKYEQYF,TGTGCCAGCAGTCCCGGGACAAAATACGAGCAGTACTTC,TRBJ2-7,many,.,TRBV12-3/TRBV12-4
CATSDSTQGHTGTQYF,TGTGCCACCAGTGATTCCACCCAGGGACACACAGGGACCCAGTACTTC,TRBJ2-5,.,.,TRBV24-1
CASSRSSSSRDTQYF,TGTGCTAGCAGCCGATCTAGCTCCTCACGGGATACGCAGTATTTT,TRBJ2-3,few,.,TRBV7-7
CASSPSGGHTDTQYF,TGTGCCAGCAGCCCAAGCGGGGGGCACACAGATACGCAGTATTTT,TRBJ2-3,once,TRBD2,TRBV28
CASSLVRGGTYNEQFF,TGTGCCAGCAGCTTAGTTCGCGGGGGAACCTACAATGAGCAGTTCTTC,TRBJ2-1,many,TRBD2,TRBV11-2
CASSLSLQGARTGELFF,TGTGCCAGCAGTTTATCGCTCCAGGGGGCGAGAACCGGGGAGCTGTTTTTT,TRBJ2-2,.,TRBD1,TRBV27